Listed below are T cell receptor beta chains from one sample, sequenced in a study of beta chain features in type 1 diabetes. TCRdb's copy holds only in-frame clones and misses some; the assay was immunoSEQ multiplex PCR. The data contain a few hundred thousand clones, 9% to 10% of them seen just once; the ten biggest clones take up about 0.037%. The specimen was naive CD4+ T cells from blood. The receptors were gathered from a woman younger than 35 in good health. CDR3s include the opening cysteine and the closing phenylalanine or tryptophan. Fields, in order: clone size, J gene, D gene, V gene, CDR3 DNA, CDR3 protein. A D gene is named only where the DNA matches it firmly. Where a row states a size, it is once, few, many or the class of an expanded clone; other rows omit it.

size: few; J: TRBJ2-3; D: TRBD2; V: TRBV6-6; DNA: TGTGCCAGCAGAGAAAGCGGGAGATCCGCAGATACGCAGTATTTT; CDR3: CASRESGRSADTQYF
size: few; J: TRBJ2-7; D: TRBD1; V: TRBV14; DNA: TGTGCCAGCAGCCAAAGGACAGGGGACTCCTACGAGCAGTACTTC; CDR3: CASSQRTGDSYEQYF
size: few; J: TRBJ2-2; D: TRBD2; V: TRBV19; DNA: TGTGCCAGTAATCAACTAGCGGGGGACACCGGGGAGCTGTTTTTT; CDR3: CASNQLAGDTGELFF
size: few; J: TRBJ1-2; D: -; V: TRBV6-6; DNA: TGTGCCAGCAGGTCTCTTAAGGGAGACTATGGCTACACCTTC; CDR3: CASRSLKGDYGYTF
size: few; J: TRBJ1-2; D: TRBD1; V: TRBV29-1; DNA: TGCAGCGTTGACCGTGCGGGACAGGGCATAGGCTATGGCTACACCTTC; CDR3: CSVDRAGQGIGYGYTF
size: many; J: TRBJ2-1; D: TRBD2; V: TRBV4-2; DNA: TGTGCCAGCAGCCAAGTGGGGACTAGCGGGAGGTCGGCCTACAATGAGCAGTTCTTC; CDR3: CASSQVGTSGRSAYNEQFF
size: few; J: TRBJ2-7; D: -; V: TRBV6-1; DNA: TGTGCCAGCAGGACCGGCTGGGAGTTCTACGAGCAGTACTTC; CDR3: CASRTGWEFYEQYF
size: many; J: TRBJ2-1; D: -; V: TRBV23-1; DNA: TGCGCCAGCAGTTGGACCACGGGAGCACACTACAATGAGCAGTTCTTC; CDR3: CASSWTTGAHYNEQFF
size: few; J: TRBJ2-3; D: TRBD2; V: TRBV5-1; DNA: TGCGCCAGCAGCCCCCGGGGAGGGTTCCAAACTCCGCAGTATTTT; CDR3: CASSPRGGFQTPQYF
size: many; J: TRBJ1-2; D: -; V: TRBV7-9; DNA: TGTGCCAGCAGCTTCGAGGTCTATGGCTACACCTTC; CDR3: CASSFEVYGYTF
size: few; J: TRBJ1-2; D: TRBD1; V: TRBV19; DNA: TGTGCCAGTATGGGGGACAGGGACAACTATGGCTACACCTTC; CDR3: CASMGDRDNYGYTF
size: few; J: TRBJ1-1; D: -; V: TRBV7-9; DNA: TGTGCCAGCAGCTTTCCGACAGTTACTGAAGCTTTCTTT; CDR3: CASSFPTVTEAFF
size: few; J: TRBJ1-1; D: TRBD1; V: TRBV15; DNA: TGTGCCACCACCGAGCGACAGGGTGAAAACATCGAAGCTTTCTTT; CDR3: CATTERQGENIEAFF
size: -; J: TRBJ1-4; D: -; V: TRBV30; DNA: TGTGCCTGGAGTGTAGCAGAAAAACTGTTTTTT; CDR3: CAWSVAEKLFF
size: few; J: TRBJ2-1; D: -; V: TRBV13; DNA: TGTGCCAGCAGCTTAGGCCCGGGGGGCGGTGTAGATGAGCAGTTCTTC; CDR3: CASSLGPGGGVDEQFF
size: -; J: TRBJ1-1; D: -; V: TRBV27; DNA: TGTGCCAGCAGTTCCTCGTCTAGATTTGAAGCTTTCTTT; CDR3: CASSSSSRFEAFF
size: -; J: TRBJ1-2; D: TRBD1; V: TRBV5-1; DNA: TGCGCCAGCAGCTTGGGGGGGACAGTCTATGGCTACACCTTC; CDR3: CASSLGGTVYGYTF
size: few; J: TRBJ2-7; D: -; V: TRBV19; DNA: TGTGCCAGTAGTATATCCTCTACGAGACTCTACGAGCAGTACTTC; CDR3: CASSISSTRLYEQYF
size: -; J: TRBJ2-5; D: TRBD1; V: TRBV11-2; DNA: TGTGCCAGCAGCACCACGACAGGGATTGAGACCCAGTACTTC; CDR3: CASSTTTGIETQYF
size: few; J: TRBJ2-1; D: -; V: TRBV27; DNA: TGTGCCAGCAGTTCGGACTCTTACAATGAGCAGTTCTTC; CDR3: CASSSDSYNEQFF
size: few; J: TRBJ1-2; D: TRBD1; V: TRBV19; DNA: TGTGCCAGTAGTCTCACGGGACAGGCACCTTCTAACTATGGCTACACCTTC; CDR3: CASSLTGQAPSNYGYTF
size: few; J: TRBJ2-7; D: TRBD1; V: TRBV18; DNA: TGTGCCAGCTGTTCGGACAGGGGCTCCTACGAGCAGTACTTC; CDR3: CASCSDRGSYEQYF
size: -; J: TRBJ2-1; D: TRBD2; V: TRBV6-6; DNA: TGTGCCAGCAGTCCGTTAGCGGGAGGGCCAAATGAGCAGTTCTTC; CDR3: CASSPLAGGPNEQFF
size: few; J: TRBJ1-2; D: -; V: TRBV5-1; DNA: TGCGCCAGCAGCTTGGAAACCCGCGGGGATGGCTACACCTTC; CDR3: CASSLETRGDGYTF
size: -; J: TRBJ1-1; D: -; V: TRBV28; DNA: TGTGCCAGCAGTTCCCCAGGGTTTGGAATGAACACTGAAGCTTTCTTT; CDR3: CASSSPGFGMNTEAFF
size: -; J: TRBJ1-3; D: TRBD1; V: TRBV19; DNA: TGTGCCAGTGGGACAGGGGCTGGAAACACCATATATTTT; CDR3: CASGTGAGNTIYF
size: -; J: TRBJ1-2; D: TRBD1; V: TRBV18; DNA: TGTGCCAGCTCACAGTCGAACAGGGGATGGGGCTACACCTTC; CDR3: CASSQSNRGWGYTF
size: few; J: TRBJ2-1; D: TRBD2; V: TRBV9; DNA: TGTGCCAGCAGCGTAGGTGGGACTATCAATGAGCAGTTCTTC; CDR3: CASSVGGTINEQFF
size: few; J: TRBJ2-7; D: TRBD2; V: TRBV6-5; DNA: TGTGCCAGCAGAGAACTAGCGGGGGCCTCGGGCGAGCAGTACTTC; CDR3: CASRELAGASGEQYF
size: few; J: TRBJ2-1; D: -; V: TRBV5-1; DNA: TGCGCCAGCAGCTTGGTCCCCACAGGATTAGCCTACAATGAGCAGTTCTTC; CDR3: CASSLVPTGLAYNEQFF
size: few; J: TRBJ1-5; D: -; V: TRBV5-1; DNA: TGCGCCAGCAGCCCGGGAAGGGATCAGCCCCAGCATTTT; CDR3: CASSPGRDQPQHF
size: -; J: TRBJ2-7; D: -; V: TRBV7-2; DNA: TGTGCCAGCAGCTTAAGTCCGGGGTTTGTCGCCGAGCAGTACTTC; CDR3: CASSLSPGFVAEQYF
size: -; J: TRBJ1-5; D: -; V: TRBV11-2; DNA: TGTTGGGCTCCGGGGAATCAGCCCCAGCATTTT; CDR3: CWAPGNQPQHF
size: few; J: TRBJ1-2; D: -; V: TRBV5-4; DNA: TGTGCCAGCAGCTTGGTTGCAGGGGAAGGTAGCTACACCTTC; CDR3: CASSLVAGEGSYTF
size: few; J: TRBJ1-5; D: TRBD1; V: TRBV18; DNA: TGTGCCAGCTCACCAGGACAGGGAGGAATGAGTCAGCCCCAGCATTTT; CDR3: CASSPGQGGMSQPQHF
size: -; J: TRBJ2-5; D: -; V: TRBV18; DNA: TGTGCCAGCTCCTCCAGGGCGCTCGGGCAAGAGACCCAGTACTTC; CDR3: CASSSRALGQETQYF
size: -; J: TRBJ2-3; D: -; V: TRBV10-3; DNA: TGTGCCATCAGTGGCGGGACTAGCACAGATACGCAGTATTTT; CDR3: CAISGGTSTDTQYF
size: -; J: TRBJ2-7; D: -; V: TRBV19; DNA: TGTGCCAGTACCCCTACGCCCCGAGAAAGCGAGCAGTACTTC; CDR3: CASTPTPRESEQYF
size: -; J: TRBJ2-7; D: -; V: TRBV6-5; DNA: TGTGCCAGCAGTTACTCGAGGCTCCTATACGAGCAGTACTTC; CDR3: CASSYSRLLYEQYF
size: -; J: TRBJ1-4; D: -; V: TRBV5-1; DNA: TGCGCCAGCAGCTTCACTTTACAGGGTTTGGATGAAAAACTGTTTTTT; CDR3: CASSFTLQGLDEKLFF
size: -; J: TRBJ2-1; D: -; V: TRBV21-1; DNA: TGTGCCAGCAGCGACGACCATAGCCCCCATGAGCAGTTCTTC; CDR3: CASSDDHSPHEQFF
size: few; J: TRBJ1-4; D: -; V: TRBV7-2; DNA: TGTGCCAGCAGCTTAGTGGCAGGGGTGGGAGAAAAACTGTTTTTT; CDR3: CASSLVAGVGEKLFF
size: few; J: TRBJ2-6; D: -; V: TRBV30; DNA: TGTGCCTGGAGCCGAACAGGGCCTGGGGCCAACGTCCTGACTTTC; CDR3: CAWSRTGPGANVLTF
size: -; J: TRBJ2-3; D: -; V: TRBV9; DNA: TGTGCCAGCAGCGTAGGCCTAGCCCCAGATACGCAGTATTTT; CDR3: CASSVGLAPDTQYF
size: -; J: TRBJ2-7; D: -; V: TRBV4-2; DNA: TGTGCCAGCAGCCAAGATCGACTAGACGACGAGCAGTACTTC; CDR3: CASSQDRLDDEQYF
size: -; J: TRBJ1-4; D: TRBD1; V: TRBV7-6; DNA: TGTGCCAGCAGCTTCTACAGGGGCTCGGCAACTAATGAAAAACTGTTTTTT; CDR3: CASSFYRGSATNEKLFF